A selection of T cell receptor beta chains follows, all from one sample in a study of beta chain features in type 1 diabetes. Method: immunoSEQ multiplex PCR; TCRdb's copy keeps in-frame clones and lacks some. The sample yields 680,000 or so clones, roughly a sixth seen once. Sequenced material: naive CD4+ T cells from blood. The origin of the receptors is a man aged 18 to 29 in good health. Both conserved end residues are part of each CDR3. The order of the fields is V gene, CDR3 length, clone size, J gene, D gene, CDR3 protein, CDR3 DNA. The D gene is left open where the match is weak. Clone sizes are given selectively: once, few, many, or a class where the clone is expanded.

>TRBV7-2|19|NA|TRBJ2-3|TRBD2
CASSLEAGLGLALGGAQYF
TGTGCCAGCAGCTTAGAGGCCGGATTAGGACTAGCGCTTGGTGGCGCGCAGTATTTT
>TRBV21-1|13|few|TRBJ1-1|NA
CASSKAWGTEAFF
TGTGCCAGCAGCAAAGCGTGGGGCACTGAAGCTTTCTTT
>TRBV28|13|few|TRBJ2-7|NA
CASSFSNFHEQYF
TGTGCCAGCAGTTTTAGTAACTTCCACGAGCAGTACTTC
>TRBV29-1|12|NA|TRBJ1-5|NA
CSVGQRDQPQHF
TGCAGCGTTGGGCAGAGGGATCAGCCCCAGCATTTT
>TRBV29-1|15|few|TRBJ1-2|TRBD1
CSVEGTGASNYGYTF
TGCAGCGTTGAAGGGACAGGAGCTTCCAACTATGGCTACACCTTC
>TRBV11-3|13|few|TRBJ2-5|NA
CASSLGVSGTQYF
TGTGCCAGCAGCTTGGGAGTATCGGGGACCCAGTACTTC
>TRBV29-1|12|NA|TRBJ2-5|NA
CSVTVVEETQYF
TGCAGCGTTACGGTAGTTGAGGAGACCCAGTACTTC
>TRBV6-5|12|NA|TRBJ2-7|TRBD1
CANRQGSYEQYF
TGTGCCAACCGACAGGGTTCCTACGAGCAGTACTTC
>TRBV29-1|14|few|TRBJ2-5|TRBD2
CSVAYSGGTETQYF
TGCAGCGTTGCGTATAGCGGGGGGACGGAGACCCAGTACTTC
>TRBV5-4|15|NA|TRBJ2-3|NA
CASSSRDGRTDTQYF
TGTGCCAGCAGCTCCCGGGACGGACGCACAGATACGCAGTATTTT
>TRBV4-2|16|few|TRBJ2-3|TRBD1
CASSVGRGPSTDTQYF
TGTGCCAGCAGCGTCGGAAGGGGGCCGAGCACAGATACGCAGTATTTT
>TRBV7-3|13|few|TRBJ2-5|NA
CASSADYKETQYF
TGTGCCAGCAGCGCGGACTATAAAGAGACCCAGTACTTC
>TRBV9|16|NA|TRBJ2-7|TRBD2
CASSVDRAGGTYEQYF
TGTGCCAGCAGCGTAGATCGAGCGGGGGGCACTTACGAGCAGTACTTC
>TRBV7-9|19|NA|TRBJ2-5|TRBD2
CASSSRKLRGGRGLETQYF
TGTGCCAGCAGCTCCCGGAAGCTTCGGGGCGGGAGAGGGTTAGAGACCCAGTACTTC
>TRBV7-2|14|NA|TRBJ1-2|NA
CASSLAEGSYGYTF
TGTGCCAGCAGCTTAGCGGAAGGGTCCTATGGCTACACCTTC
>TRBV5-1|15|NA|TRBJ2-7|NA
CASSLDVSSGSEQYF
TGCGCCAGCAGCTTGGACGTTTCTTCCGGGTCTGAGCAGTACTTC
>TRBV14|16|NA|TRBJ2-1|NA
CASSQDRGISYNEQFF
TGTGCCAGCAGCCAAGATCGGGGGATCTCCTACAATGAGCAGTTCTTC
>TRBV11-2|13|few|TRBJ2-7|NA
CASSGDRFYEQYF
TGTGCCAGCAGCGGCGACAGGTTCTACGAGCAGTACTTC